This TCR beta chain was sequenced in a study of OX40 agonist ivuxolimab in advanced cancers. Points from the study as a whole: Low normalized clonal expansion also occurred in some nonresponding patients.

To note about this clone: What it binds is unknown.

Sequencing was performed with immunoSEQ multiplex PCR; in TCRdb, only in-frame clones are kept and a portion is missing. The sample lists about 22,000 clones; about 82% were seen once. CDR1 and CDR2 (germline): LNHDA, SQIVND (reference sequence). Trimming pared 5 bases from V and 5 bases from J, leaving 16 bases between. The CDR3 contains 15 residues. The chain carries TRBV19 and TRBJ1-5, with D tentatively TRBD1 (5 bases). The material was CD4+ or CD8+ T cells sorted from blood, obtained in a trial of the OX40 agonist ivuxolimab. The TCR originated in an adult with an advanced solid tumor such as melanoma, head and neck, liver or kidney cancer. CDR3 residues: CASSPRGRLDQPQHF. The CDR3 bases are TGTGCCAGTAGTCCAAGGGGAAGGTTGGATCAGCCCCAGCATTTT.